This TCR beta chain was observed in a study of blood T cell repertoires in COVID-19. Across the study: Acute and convalescent COVID-19 samples came from the United States, Italy and Spain. PBMCs, B-cell-depleted T cells, or T cells were the source of the cDNA or gDNA that made up the material.

Methods used by the authors: Estimates of nucleated cell counts were drawn from the amplification of reference gene primers. Repertoires were generated with immunoSEQ multiplex PCR, while TCRdb's copy carries only in-frame clones and drops some. V and J calls and clone size follow that table, whereas D and trimming were derived from the DNA. This repertoire shows 350,000 to 550,000 clones, 75% to 90% found once; its top ten account for 4.3%. Germline V gives CDR1 MDHEN, CDR2 SYDVKM. The CDR3 sequence is 18 residues long. V was clipped by 5 bases and J by 0 bases; unmatched bases: 12. The chain uses TRBV28 and TRBJ2-7; TRBD1 matches 11 bases. Sample: peripheral blood. This TCR came from a woman aged 25-40 years with acute or convalescent COVID-19. The CDR3 protein is CASSKGQGVGKSSYEQYF. CDR3 sequence (DNA): TGTGCCAGCAGTAAGGGACAGGGGGTTGGGAAGAGCTCCTACGAGCAGTACTTC.